This TCR beta chain was profiled in a study of blood T cell repertoires in COVID-19. The overall study: Some COVID-19 samples were acute and others convalescent; all came from the United States, Italy and Spain. Nucleic acid was either cDNA or gDNA, and it came from T cells, B-cell-depleted T cells, or PBMCs.

V dropped 5 bases and J dropped 1; count of bases not matched to a gene: 4. The V gene's germline CDR1 is SGHVS and CDR2 FQNEAQ. The CDR3 has 14 residues. The authors' processing: It was from reference gene primer amplification that nucleated cell counts were estimated. The protocol was immunoSEQ multiplex PCR, while the TCRdb copy is restricted to in-frame clones and leaves out a portion. V, J and clone size are taken as reported in that table, and D and trimming were inferred from the DNA itself. The sample shows around 180,000 clones, 70% to 90% of them seen only once. Sequencing input: peripheral blood. This chain uses TRBV7-8 with TRBJ1-1; TRBD1 aligns across 7 bases. This clonotype was obtained from a woman aged 25 to 45 with active or convalescent COVID-19. This CDR3 reads CASSGQVGNTEAFF. CDR3 DNA: TGTGCCAGCAGCGGACAGGTTGGGAACACTGAAGCTTTCTTT.